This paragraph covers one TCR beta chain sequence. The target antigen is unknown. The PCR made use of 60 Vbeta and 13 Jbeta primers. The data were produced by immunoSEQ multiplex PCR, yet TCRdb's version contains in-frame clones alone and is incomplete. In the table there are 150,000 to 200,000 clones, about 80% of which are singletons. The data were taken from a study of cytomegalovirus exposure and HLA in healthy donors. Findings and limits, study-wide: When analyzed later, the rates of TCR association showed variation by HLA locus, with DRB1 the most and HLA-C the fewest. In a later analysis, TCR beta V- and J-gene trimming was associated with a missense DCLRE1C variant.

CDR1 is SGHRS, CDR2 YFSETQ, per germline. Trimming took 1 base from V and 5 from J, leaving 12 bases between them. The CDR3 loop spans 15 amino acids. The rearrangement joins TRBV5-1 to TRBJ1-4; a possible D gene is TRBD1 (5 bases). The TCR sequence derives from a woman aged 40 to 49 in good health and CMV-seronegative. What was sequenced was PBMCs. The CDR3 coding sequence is TGCGCCAGCAGCTTGTCTGACAGACAAAATGAAAAACTGTTTTTT. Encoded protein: CASSLSDRQNEKLFF.